These T cell receptor beta chains were read from a single sample in a study of T cell repertoires in cytomegalovirus infection. TCRdb re-derived calls from the reads in MiXCR, one entry per CDR3 protein. The table includes 740,000 or so distinct CDR3 sequences, 35% to 45% detected once. Sequenced: PBMCs. The receptors come from a human donor in good health (CMV status not recorded). Some clones in this sample may be carry-over from other donors' samples. CDR3s include the opening cysteine and the closing phenylalanine or tryptophan. The D gene is left open where the match is weak. Part of the rows lack a size; the others show once, few, many or a class for expanded clones.

clone_size d_call j_call v_call cdr3_aa cdr3_nt
few . TRBJ2-1 TRBV12-3/TRBV12-4 CASSYLISSFALSSSNEQFF TGTGCCAGCAGCTACCTTATTTCCAGCTTCGCCCTATCCTCCTCCAATGAGCAGTTCTTC
. . TRBJ1-3 TRBV27 CASAQTRGLNTIYF TGTGCCAGCGCTCAGACGCGCGGACTTAACACCATATATTTT
. TRBD1 TRBJ1-5 TRBV7-8 CASSSRTGGDQPPHF TGTGCCAGCAGCTCACGGACAGGGGGTGATCAGCCCCCGCATTTT
few . TRBJ2-7 TRBV28 CASSLGVGQGSYEQYF TGTGCCAGCAGTTTAGGGGTAGGCCAGGGCTCCTACGAGCAGTACTTC
. . TRBJ2-5 TRBV10-3 CAISPSREPQYF TGTGCCATCAGTCCTAGTCGAGAGCCCCAGTACTTC
. . TRBJ1-2 TRBV11-1 CASSFSQNGGYTF TGTGCCAGCAGCTTCTCCCAAAACGGTGGCTACACCTTC
few TRBD1 TRBJ1-2 TRBV19 CASSIVGDRIGRNYGYTF TGTGCCAGTAGTATAGTAGGGGACAGGATAGGCCGGAACTATGGCTACACCTTC
. . TRBJ1-2 TRBV28 CASSSATLGNYGYTF TGTGCCAGCAGTTCGGCAACCCTTGGTAACTATGGCTACACCTTC
. . TRBJ1-1 TRBV19 CASLRTNTEAFF TGTGCCAGCCTGCGGACAAACACTGAAGCTTTCTTT
few TRBD2 TRBJ2-1 TRBV15 CATSRLAGGRNEQFF TGTGCCACCAGCAGGCTAGCGGGAGGGCGGAATGAGCAGTTCTTC
. TRBD2 TRBJ2-2 TRBV4-1 CASHPAGGDHGELFF TGCGCCAGCCATCCGGCCGGGGGGGATCACGGGGAGCTGTTTTTT
. . TRBJ2-5 TRBV6-1 CASSEILMAGQETQYF TGTGCCAGCAGTGAAATACTGATGGCGGGACAAGAGACCCAGTACTTC
. TRBD2 TRBJ2-3 TRBV10-3 CAISEVTSGSGRKQYF TGTGCCATCAGTGAGGTGACTAGCGGGTCGGGCCGTAAGCAGTATTTT
. . TRBJ1-2 TRBV4-1 CASSQDRETIPLYGYTF TGCGCCAGCAGCCAAGATCGGGAGACAATCCCCCTCTATGGCTACACCTTC
. TRBD1 TRBJ2-1 TRBV14 CASRDRVSSYKEQFF TGTGCCAGCAGGGACAGGGTTAGCTCCTACAAGGAGCAGTTCTTC
few . TRBJ1-1 TRBV19 CASSDGGNEAFF TGTGCCAGTAGTGATGGGGGGAATGAAGCTTTCTTT
. TRBD2 TRBJ2-2 TRBV28 CASSLISSGGITGELFF TGTGCCAGCAGTTTAATATCTAGCGGGGGGATCACCGGGGAGCTGTTTTTT
. . TRBJ2-2 TRBV2 CASIYRVNTGELFF TGTGCCAGCATCTACAGGGTTAACACCGGGGAGCTGTTTTTT
few . TRBJ1-3 TRBV20-1 CSASEGGNTIYF TGCAGTGCTAGCGAGGGTGGAAACACCATATATTTT
. . TRBJ1-2 TRBV10-3 CATWGENYGYTF TGTGCCACCTGGGGGGAGAACTATGGCTACACCTTC
many . TRBJ1-3 TRBV7-2 CASSLAGAANTIYF TGTGCCAGCAGCTTAGCGGGGGCGGCAAACACCATATATTTT
few TRBD1 TRBJ1-2 TRBV5-1 CASSAGGSGSGYGYTF TGCGCCAGCAGCGCAGGGGGTTCGGGGTCGGGCTATGGCTACACCTTC
. TRBD1 TRBJ1-1 TRBV29-1 CSVERGDRQGTEAFF TGCAGCGTTGAAAGGGGGGACAGGCAAGGAACTGAAGCTTTCTTT
. . TRBJ1-1 TRBV7-9 CASSATTGSNTEAFF TGTGCCAGCAGCGCTACTACAGGGTCTAACACTGAAGCTTTCTTT
. . TRBJ1-6 TRBV6-5 CASSYSRGSPLHF TGTGCCAGCAGTTACTCTAGGGGTTCACCCCTCCACTTT
. TRBD1 TRBJ1-4 TRBV2 CASSPPPNGQVWEKLFF TGTGCCAGCAGTCCTCCCCCGAATGGACAGGTTTGGGAAAAACTGTTTTTT
many . TRBJ1-6 TRBV7-8 CASSLEGVRATIHSPLHF TGTGCCAGCAGCTTAGAAGGGGTCAGGGCTACGATTCATTCACCCCTCCACTTT
few . TRBJ2-7 TRBV28 CASSANRLAQYF TGTGCCAGCAGTGCAAACAGGCTTGCGCAGTACTTC
many TRBD1 TRBJ2-2 TRBV7-6 CASSSERTGRAGELFF TGTGCCAGCAGCTCGGAAAGGACAGGGCGGGCCGGGGAGCTGTTTTTT
. . TRBJ1-4 TRBV29-1 CSVLRGSEKLFF TGCAGCGTTCTCAGGGGCAGTGAAAAACTGTTTTTT
many . TRBJ1-5 TRBV7-8 CASSGDTRNGQPQHF TGTGCCAGCAGTGGGGACACCCGAAATGGTCAGCCCCAGCATTTT
. . TRBJ2-2 TRBV5-5 CASSLEGVLAGELFF TGTGCCAGCAGTCTGGAGGGGGTTCTGGCCGGGGAGCTGTTTTTT
. . TRBJ1-2 TRBV20-1 CSARLGAVYGYTF TGCAGTGCTAGACTGGGGGCTGTATATGGCTACACCTTC
. . TRBJ2-3 TRBV7-7 CASSLGTNRLSGGDTQYF TGTGCTAGCAGCTTAGGGACCAACCGGCTCTCGGGTGGAGATACGCAGTATTTT
few . TRBJ2-6 TRBV10-3 CATSISGANVLTF TGTGCCACCTCAATCTCTGGGGCCAACGTCCTGACTTTC
. . TRBJ1-6 TRBV27 CASSLVAGRSSYNSPLQF TGTGCCAGCAGTTTAGTAGCAGGGAGGAGCTCCTATAATTCACCCCTCCAATTT
few TRBD1 TRBJ2-1 TRBV11-2 CASSFPDRAVEQFF TGTGCCAGCAGCTTCCCGGACAGGGCAGTTGAGCAGTTCTTC
few TRBD1 TRBJ1-4 TRBV4-1 CASSHRSTGTNEKLFF TGCGCCAGCAGCCACCGCTCGACAGGGACTAATGAAAAACTGTTTTTT
. TRBD2 TRBJ2-1 TRBV4-2 CASSQDWASGSLAKGQFF TGTGCCAGCAGCCAAGATTGGGCTAGCGGGAGTCTTGCGAAGGGGCAGTTCTTC
few . TRBJ1-3 TRBV6-6 CASSKISGNTIYF TGTGCCAGCAGTAAGATCTCTGGAAACACCATATATTTT
. . TRBJ1-4 TRBV12-3/TRBV12-4 CASRAQASNEKLFF TGTGCCAGCAGGGCTCAGGCGTCTAATGAAAAACTGTTTTTT
. . TRBJ1-5 TRBV7-8 CASSSRKGPSGKPQHF TGTGCCAGCAGCTCGCGCAAGGGGCCATCGGGGAAGCCCCAGCATTTT
. . TRBJ2-1 TRBV7-9 CASSDRRSSYNEQFF TGTGCCAGCAGCGATCGACGGAGCTCCTACAATGAGCAGTTCTTC
once . TRBJ1-1 TRBV12-3/TRBV12-4 CASRNRDYTEAFF TGTGCCAGTAGGAACAGGGATTACACTGAAGCTTTCTTT
. . TRBJ2-1 TRBV19 CASSISRGRKNEQFF TGTGCCAGTAGTATAAGTCGGGGTAGGAAGAATGAGCAGTTCTTC
few . TRBJ1-1 TRBV20-1 CSARGRGSNTEAFF TGCAGTGCTAGAGGCAGGGGCAGTAACACTGAAGCTTTCTTT
. . TRBJ1-2 TRBV12-3/TRBV12-4 CASGAFYGYTF TGTGCCTCAGGGGCGTTCTATGGCTACACCTTC
few TRBD1 TRBJ1-1 TRBV19 CASQGQGAEAFF TGTGCCAGTCAGGGGCAGGGGGCTGAAGCTTTCTTT
few . TRBJ2-3 TRBV10-3 CAISPAGTDTQYF TGTGCCATCAGTCCGGCCGGGACAGATACGCAGTATTTT
. TRBD1 TRBJ2-7 TRBV7-2 CASSPRDRATEQYF TGTGCCAGCAGCCCCCGGGACAGGGCTACGGAGCAGTACTTC